One and the same sample provided the 20 T cell receptor beta chains below, sequenced in a study of blood T cell repertoires in COVID-19. Profiling relied on immunoSEQ multiplex PCR, and the TCRdb table lists in-frame clones only, not all of them. The sample contains about 200,000 clones, less than 85% of which appear only once. The sample consisted of peripheral blood. The source of these receptors is a woman aged 65 to 85 with acute or convalescent COVID-19.

The V gene is TRBV29-1, the J gene TRBJ1-1; perhaps TRBD1 as D (5 bases). V dropped 6 bases and J dropped 5 bases, with 25 bases sitting between them. The CDR3 is made up of 16 amino acids. Germline lookup yields CDR1 SQVTM and CDR2 ANQGSEA. CDR3 nucleotide sequence: TGCAGCGTCCCGGGTTCGGAACCCCCAGGGTGGACTGAAGCTTTCTTT. It specifies CSVPGSEPPGWTEAFF.

This clone was detected only a few times. The V and J genes are TRBV5-8 and TRBJ2-5; the D gene is possibly TRBD1 (5 bases). The V gene lost 1 base and the J gene lost 4 bases, with 14 bases spanning the gap. The CDR3 contains 15 residues. CDR1 and CDR2 from the germline V gene are SGHTS and YDEGEE. The CDR3 DNA follows: TGTGCCAGCAGCTTGTACAACAGTAGGGGAGAGACCCAGTACTTC. This translates into CASSLYNSRGETQYF.

To note about this clone: Within the sample, other DNA sequences also encode this same CDR3. The chain links TRBV5-1 to TRBJ2-1; 11 nucleotides agree with TRBD2. Germline V gene data show CDR1 as SGHRS and CDR2 as YFSETQ. CDR3 length: 15 residues. J lost 6 bases, V lost 4 bases, and 6 bases had no gene match. The DNA of the CDR3 is TGCGCCAGCAGCCTACTAGCGGGAGTGGGCAATGAGCAGTTCTTC. It translates to CASSLLAGVGNEQFF.

This clone has a single count. The genes are TRBV15 and TRBJ2-1; TRBD2 matches at 9 bases. Germline CDR1 is LNHNV and CDR2 is YYDKDF (reference sequence). The CDR3 totals 15 residues. J was trimmed by 8 bases and V by 4 bases; bases with no gene match: 9. The CDR3 loop reads CATSTGTSMFYEQFF. CDR3 nucleotide sequence: TGTGCCACCAGCACCGGGACTAGCATGTTCTATGAGCAGTTCTTC.

The chain has TRBV19 and TRBJ2-3, with D perhaps matching TRBD1 (5 bases). The germline CDR1 and CDR2 sequences are LNHDA and SQIVND (reference sequence). Trimming took 7 bases from V and 6 from J, leaving 23 bases between them. The CDR3 has 16 residues. CDR3 in DNA: TGTGCCAGTATGGACACACGCACGGTCTATATGGATACGCAGTATTTT. Encoded protein: CASMDTRTVYMDTQYF.

This clone appeared a few times. This CDR3 is CASSGATGGSNTGELFF. The CDR3 region has the DNA TGCGCCAGCAGCGGAGCGACAGGGGGCTCGAACACCGGGGAGCTGTTTTTT. This rearrangement joins TRBV5-1 to TRBJ2-2; 10 bases map to TRBD1. The germline CDR1 and CDR2 sequences are SGHRS and YFSETQ. V trimming: 4 bases; J trimming: 0 bases; junction bases outside the gene matches: 6. CDR3 size: 17 residues.

V is TRBV15 and J is TRBJ1-3; D gene ambiguous. CDR3 length: 16 amino acids. Trimming pared 0 bases from V and 4 bases from J, leaving 13 bases between. The germline CDR1 and CDR2 sequences are LNHNV and YYDKDF (reference sequence). CDR3 DNA: TGTGCCACCAGCAGAGATCTGATGGGCAGCGGAAACACCATATATTTT. This sequence encodes CATSRDLMGSGNTIYF.

This clone turned up a few times. The rearrangement links TRBV3-1 (or the pseudogene TRBV3-2) to TRBJ2-2, with D maybe TRBD2 (5 bases). The CDR3 contains 15 residues. CDR1 is LGHDT, CDR2 YNNKEL, per germline (reference sequence). The V end was cut by 0 bases, the J end by 7 bases, with 12 bases between. The chain's CDR3 is CASSQDTGFHGELFF. In DNA form, the CDR3 reads TGTGCCAGCAGCCAAGATACGGGGTTTCACGGGGAGCTGTTTTTT.

The rearrangement uses TRBV28 and TRBJ1-6; D gene uncertain. This CDR3 has 13 amino acids. V was clipped by 5 bases and J by 5 bases, with 7 bases between them. The germline CDR1 and CDR2 sequences are MDHEN and SYDVKM. The CDR3 sequence is CASSPPDNSPLHF. DNA for the CDR3: TGTGCCAGCAGTCCTCCAGATAATTCACCCCTCCACTTT.

The V and J genes are TRBV18 and TRBJ2-5, with D unclear. V was shortened by 6 bases and J by 0 bases, with 14 bases between the two germline ends. The CDR3 covers 15 residues. Germline assignment: CDR1 KGHSH and CDR2 LQKENI. The CDR3 bases are TGTGCCAGCTCCCCCTTCTCTGCGAACCAAGAGACCCAGTACTTC. Translating gives CASSPFSANQETQYF.

This sequence joins TRBV28 and TRBJ2-1; TRBD1 might be the D (6 bases). Germline V CDR1 and CDR2: MDHEN, SYDVKM. There are 14 residues in the CDR3. V lost 6 bases and J 4 bases, leaving 13 bases between the germline ends. This CDR3 is CASSLRDTYNEQFF. CDR3 DNA: TGTGCCAGCAGCCTCCGGGACACGTACAATGAGCAGTTCTTC.

The CDR3 coding sequence is TGTGCCAGCAGTGAAACCAGGGGGTTTTTTGAAAAACTGTTTTTT. Amino acids: CASSETRGFFEKLFF. This rearrangement joins TRBV25-1 to TRBJ1-4; 7 bases agree with TRBD1. CDR1 and CDR2 from the germline V gene are MGHDK and SYGVNS. The CDR3 totals 15 residues. The junction had 7 bases not matched to a gene; V was cut back by 2 bases and J by 7 bases.

The V call is TRBV27, the J call TRBJ1-2; perhaps TRBD1 as D (5 bases). The germline V and J ends were trimmed by 0 bases and 6 bases, with 14 bases remaining between them. The CDR3 totals 15 residues. Germline V lookup: CDR1 MNHEY, CDR2 SMNVEV (reference sequence). Here the CDR3 reads CASSLSVAQGDGYTF. DNA of the CDR3: TGTGCCAGCAGTTTATCGGTTGCGCAGGGTGATGGCTACACCTTC.

V usage is TRBV30 and J usage is TRBJ1-2, with D possibly being TRBD1 (6 bases). V lost 3 bases to trimming and J lost 4 bases, with 21 bases between them. Germline lookup yields CDR1 GTSNPN and CDR2 SVGIG (reference sequence). The CDR3 is made up of 16 amino acids. Written as DNA, the CDR3 is TGTGCCTGGAGAGCCCCAGGAGGGGGGGGGATCTATGGCTACACCTTC. Translated, it gives CAWRAPGGGGIYGYTF.

The chain is built from TRBV19 and TRBJ2-7; tentatively, D is TRBD1 (5 bases). The CDR3 spans 15 residues. Per the germline V gene, CDR1 is LNHDA and CDR2 is SQIVND (reference sequence). Between the trimmed V and J ends, which lost 6 bases and 2 bases, there was a span of 17 bases. The DNA for the CDR3 is TGTGCCAGTAGGCCCCGGACCCTAGGGGCCTACGAGCAGTACTTC. It specifies CASRPRTLGAYEQYF.

The gene calls are TRBV28 and TRBJ2-3; TRBD2 might be the D (5 bases). The germline CDR1 and CDR2 sequences are MDHEN and SYDVKM. Trimming removed 6 bases from V and 0 bases from J, with 13 bases in between. This CDR3 has 15 residues. The CDR3 region has the DNA TGTGCCAGCAGGTGGACTCCCGCAAGCACAGATACGCAGTATTTT. Its translation is CASRWTPASTDTQYF.

The chain employs TRBV29-1 and TRBJ2-3, with D possibly being TRBD1 (6 bases). The V gene's germline CDR1 is SQVTM and CDR2 ANQGSEA. The CDR3 has 14 amino acids. Trimming shortened V by 6 bases and J by 1 base, and 14 bases separated the two germline ends. The DNA of the CDR3 is TGCAGCGTCCCCCAGGGGTCGGGCACAGATACGCAGTATTTT. It yields the protein CSVPQGSGTDTQYF.

This clone is a singleton in its sample. The chain uses TRBV10-1 and TRBJ2-1; 7 bases align to TRBD2. Germline V gene lookup returns CDR1 WNHNN and CDR2 SYGVQD (reference sequence). V gave up 2 bases and J gave up 2 bases; unmatched junction bases: 9. This CDR3 is built from 17 residues. The CDR3 loop reads CASSEPIVGGPYNEQFF. In nucleotides, the CDR3 is TGCGCCAGCAGTGAGCCCATTGTGGGAGGGCCCTACAATGAGCAGTTCTTC.

The V gene is TRBV3-1 (or the pseudogene TRBV3-2), the J gene TRBJ2-5; 7 nucleotides match TRBD1. The length of the CDR3 is 14 residues. V lost 4 bases to trimming and J lost 1 base; unmatched junction nucleotides: 3. From germline, CDR1 is LGHDT and CDR2 YNNKEL (reference sequence). The CDR3 DNA sequence: TGTGCCAGCAGCCTAGGGGGCTTCCAAGAGACCCAGTACTTC. Protein product: CASSLGGFQETQYF.

The chain uses TRBV4-2 and TRBJ1-2; D is undetermined. Trimming took 0 bases from V and 6 from J, leaving 14 bases between them. This CDR3 region has 15 residues. Germline V gives CDR1 LGHNA, CDR2 YNFKEQ. The CDR3 sequence: CASSQELVGSDGYTF. CDR3 DNA: TGTGCCAGCAGCCAAGAGCTCGTCGGGTCCGATGGCTACACCTTC.